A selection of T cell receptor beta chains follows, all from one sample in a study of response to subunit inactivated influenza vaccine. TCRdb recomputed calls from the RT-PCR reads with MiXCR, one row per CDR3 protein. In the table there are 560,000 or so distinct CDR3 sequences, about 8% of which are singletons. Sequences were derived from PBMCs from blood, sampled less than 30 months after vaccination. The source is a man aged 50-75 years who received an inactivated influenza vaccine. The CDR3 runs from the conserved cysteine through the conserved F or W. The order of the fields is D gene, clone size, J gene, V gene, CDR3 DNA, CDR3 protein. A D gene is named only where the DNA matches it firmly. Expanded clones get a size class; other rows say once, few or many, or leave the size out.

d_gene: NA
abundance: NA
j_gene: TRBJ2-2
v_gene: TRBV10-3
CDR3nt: TGTGCCATCAGTGGACGGAAGAACACCGGGGAGCTGTTTTTT
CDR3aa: CAISGRKNTGELFF

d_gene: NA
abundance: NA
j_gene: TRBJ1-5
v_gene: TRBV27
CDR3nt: TGTGCCAGCAGTTCTTTTGGAGGAGGGGGTAATCAGCCCCAGCATTTT
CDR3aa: CASSSFGGGGNQPQHF

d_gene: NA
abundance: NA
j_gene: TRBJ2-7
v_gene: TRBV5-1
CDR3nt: TGCGCCAGCAGCTCGGGACCATCAAGCGAGTACGAGCAGTACTTC
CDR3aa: CASSSGPSSEYEQYF

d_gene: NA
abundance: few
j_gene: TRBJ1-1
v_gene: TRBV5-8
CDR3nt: TGTGCCAGCAGCGGACGGGGCCCCTCCGGGGGAGCTTTCTTT
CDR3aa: CASSGRGPSGGAFF

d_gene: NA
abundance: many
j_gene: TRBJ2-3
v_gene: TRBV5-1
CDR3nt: TGCGCCAGCAGCTTGGGGGCTAGCACAGATACGCAGTATTTT
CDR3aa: CASSLGASTDTQYF

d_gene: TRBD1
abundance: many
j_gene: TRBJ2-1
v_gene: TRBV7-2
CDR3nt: TGTGCCAGCAGCATAAGGGGGCATGAGCAGTTCTTC
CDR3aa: CASSIRGHEQFF

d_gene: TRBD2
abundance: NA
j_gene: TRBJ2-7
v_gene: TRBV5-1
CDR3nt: TGCGCCAGCAGCTCAGCACCTAGCGGGGTGGTCTACGAGCAGTACTTC
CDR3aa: CASSSAPSGVVYEQYF

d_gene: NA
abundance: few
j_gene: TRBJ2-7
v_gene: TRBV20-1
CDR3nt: TGCAGTGCTCGTATACTTACGGGACCCCACGAGCAGTACTTC
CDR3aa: CSARILTGPHEQYF

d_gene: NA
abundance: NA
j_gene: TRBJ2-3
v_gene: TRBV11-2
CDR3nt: TGTGCCAGCAGCCCCAGGGGGGGAATCACAGATACGCAGTATTTT
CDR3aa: CASSPRGGITDTQYF

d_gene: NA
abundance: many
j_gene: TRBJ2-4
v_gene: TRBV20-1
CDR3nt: TGCAGTGCTAGAGCCGTTGGCGGAAAAAACATTCAGTACTTC
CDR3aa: CSARAVGGKNIQYF

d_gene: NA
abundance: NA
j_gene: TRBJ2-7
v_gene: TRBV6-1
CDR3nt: TGTGCCAGCAGTAGCACAGGATCCTACTTCTCCGAGCAGTACTTC
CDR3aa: CASSSTGSYFSEQYF

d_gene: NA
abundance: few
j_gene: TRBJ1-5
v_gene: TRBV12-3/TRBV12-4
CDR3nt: TGTGCCAGCAGTTTATCCAGGTCTAGCAATCAGCCCCAGCATTTT
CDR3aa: CASSLSRSSNQPQHF

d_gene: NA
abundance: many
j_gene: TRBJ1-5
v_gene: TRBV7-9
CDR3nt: TGTGCCAGCAGCTTCGGATGGGGCCAGCCCCAGCATTTT
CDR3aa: CASSFGWGQPQHF

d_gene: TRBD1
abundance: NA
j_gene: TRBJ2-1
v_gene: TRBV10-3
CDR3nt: TGTGCCATCAGTATTCACAGGGGGCTGGACAATGAGCAGTTCTTC
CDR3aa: CAISIHRGLDNEQFF

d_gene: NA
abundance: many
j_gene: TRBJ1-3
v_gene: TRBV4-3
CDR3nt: TGCGCCAGCAGCCAACACAGGGTCCGGTCTGGAAACACCATATATTTT
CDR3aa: CASSQHRVRSGNTIYF

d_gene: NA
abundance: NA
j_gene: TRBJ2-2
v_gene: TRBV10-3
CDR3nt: TGTGCCACCTCAGGGTCCGGGGAGCTGTTTTTT
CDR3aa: CATSGSGELFF

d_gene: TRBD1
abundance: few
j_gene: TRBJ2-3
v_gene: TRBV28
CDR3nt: TGTGCCAGCAGTCGACCCCCGGGACAGGGTTTATATGGCACAGATACGCAGTATTTT
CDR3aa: CASSRPPGQGLYGTDTQYF

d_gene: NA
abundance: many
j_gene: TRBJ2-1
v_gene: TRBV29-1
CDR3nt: TGCAGCGTTGAAGAGCCCCTGGACATGAGCTCCTACAATGAGCAGTTCTTC
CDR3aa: CSVEEPLDMSSYNEQFF

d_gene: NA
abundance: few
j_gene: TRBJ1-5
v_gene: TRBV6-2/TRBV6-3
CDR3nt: TGTGCCAGCAGCCCCGACCTGATGAATCAGCCCCAGCATTTT
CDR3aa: CASSPDLMNQPQHF

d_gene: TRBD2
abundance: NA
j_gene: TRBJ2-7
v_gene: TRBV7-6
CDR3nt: TGTGCCAGCAGCTTAGCTCTAGCGGGAGTTCATGAGCAGTACTTC
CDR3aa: CASSLALAGVHEQYF

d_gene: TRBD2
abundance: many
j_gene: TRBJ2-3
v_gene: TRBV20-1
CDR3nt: TGCAGTGCCACACTAGCGGGGGGCACAGATACGCAGTATTTT
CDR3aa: CSATLAGGTDTQYF

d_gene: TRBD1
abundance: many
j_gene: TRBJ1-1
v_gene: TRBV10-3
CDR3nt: TGTGCCATCAGCCAGGGGGCCGGCACTGAAGCTTTCTTT
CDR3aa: CAISQGAGTEAFF

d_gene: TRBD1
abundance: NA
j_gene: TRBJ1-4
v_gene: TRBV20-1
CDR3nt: TGCAGTGCTAGTGTGGACAGGGGGCATGGTGAAAAACTGTTTTTT
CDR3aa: CSASVDRGHGEKLFF

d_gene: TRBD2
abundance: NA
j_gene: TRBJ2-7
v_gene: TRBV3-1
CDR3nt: TGTGCCAGCAGCCACCGTAGCGGGGGTTACGAGCAGTACTTC
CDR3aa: CASSHRSGGYEQYF

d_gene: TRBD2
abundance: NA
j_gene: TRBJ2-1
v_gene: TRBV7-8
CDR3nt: TGTGCCATCAGCTTTTACGTTGGCGGGAGGTCCTTTGGTGAGCAGTTCTTC
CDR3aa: CAISFYVGGRSFGEQFF

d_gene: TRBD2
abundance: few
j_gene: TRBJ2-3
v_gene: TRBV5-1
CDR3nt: TGCGCCAGCAGCCCTGGTGGCCTAGCGGGAGGAACTACGCAGTATTTT
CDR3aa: CASSPGGLAGGTTQYF

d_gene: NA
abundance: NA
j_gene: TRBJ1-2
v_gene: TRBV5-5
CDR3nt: TGTACCAGCAGCGGGGGCGGGGCTGGCTACACCTTC
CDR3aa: CTSSGGGAGYTF

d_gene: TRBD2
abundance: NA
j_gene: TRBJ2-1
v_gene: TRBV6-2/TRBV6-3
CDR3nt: TGTGCCAGCACGACATGGACTAGCGGTTACAATGAGCAGTTCTTC
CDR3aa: CASTTWTSGYNEQFF

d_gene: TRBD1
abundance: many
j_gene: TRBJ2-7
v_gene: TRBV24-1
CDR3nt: TGTGCCACCAGTGAAACCGGGACAGGGGGGAACGAGCAGTACTTC
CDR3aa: CATSETGTGGNEQYF

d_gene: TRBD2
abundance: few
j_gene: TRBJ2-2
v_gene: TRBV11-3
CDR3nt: TGTGCCAGCAGCCTTAGCGGGGCCACCGGGGAGCTGTTTTTT
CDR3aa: CASSLSGATGELFF

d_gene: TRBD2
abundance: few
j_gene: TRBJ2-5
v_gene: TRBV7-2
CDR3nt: TGTGCCAGCAGCTTTGAGCGGGAGAGGTGGGAGACCCAGTACTTC
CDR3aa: CASSFERERWETQYF

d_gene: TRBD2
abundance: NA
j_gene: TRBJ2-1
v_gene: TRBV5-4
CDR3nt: TGTGCCAGCAGCTTCGGAAGCGGGGACGGTGGAGGGGAGCAGTTCTTC
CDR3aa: CASSFGSGDGGGEQFF

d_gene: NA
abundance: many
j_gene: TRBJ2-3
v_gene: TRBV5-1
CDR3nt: TGCGCCAGCAGCCCGGGACTTAACACAGATACGCAGTATTTT
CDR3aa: CASSPGLNTDTQYF

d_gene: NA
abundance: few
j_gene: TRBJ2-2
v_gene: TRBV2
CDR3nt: TGTGCCAGCGGAGTGCTCTCGGCCGGGGAGCTGTTTTTT
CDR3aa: CASGVLSAGELFF

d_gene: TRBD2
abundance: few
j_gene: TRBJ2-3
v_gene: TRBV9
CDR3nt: TGTGCCAGCAGCGCCCTTAGCGGGGGGGCCATGGATACGCAGTATTTT
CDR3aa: CASSALSGGAMDTQYF

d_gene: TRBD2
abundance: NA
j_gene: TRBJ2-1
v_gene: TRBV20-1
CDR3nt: TGCAGTGCTAGCTGGTCGCTAGCGGGAGGGCCCTCCTACAATGAGCAGTTCTTC
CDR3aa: CSASWSLAGGPSYNEQFF

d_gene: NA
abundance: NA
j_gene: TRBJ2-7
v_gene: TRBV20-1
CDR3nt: TGCAGTGCTACACGGTTTGTGTCTACCTCGGGGGAGCAGTACTTC
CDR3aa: CSATRFVSTSGEQYF

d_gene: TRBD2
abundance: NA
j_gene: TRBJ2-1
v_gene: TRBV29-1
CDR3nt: TGCAGCAAGCGGGGGGCCGCAGACAATGAGCAGTTCTTC
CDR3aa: CSKRGAADNEQFF

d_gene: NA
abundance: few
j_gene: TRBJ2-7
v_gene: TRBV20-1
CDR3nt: TGCAGTGCTAGGAGCAGGCGAATTTCCTACGAGCAGTACTTC
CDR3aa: CSARSRRISYEQYF

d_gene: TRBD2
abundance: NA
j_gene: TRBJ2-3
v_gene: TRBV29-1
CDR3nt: TGCAGCGTTGTGCGGGGGGGGATAGATACGCAGTATTTT
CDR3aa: CSVVRGGIDTQYF

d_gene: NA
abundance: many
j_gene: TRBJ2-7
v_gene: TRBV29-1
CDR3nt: TGCAGCGTGAGGACAGAAACCTACGAGCAGTACTTC
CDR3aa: CSVRTETYEQYF

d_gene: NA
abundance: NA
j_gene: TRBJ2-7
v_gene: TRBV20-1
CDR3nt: TGCAGTGCTAGAGATATTAGAACAGGGCGTTCCCACGAGCAGTACTTC
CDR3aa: CSARDIRTGRSHEQYF

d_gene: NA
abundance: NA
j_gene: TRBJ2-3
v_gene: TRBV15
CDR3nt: TGTGCCACCGCAGAGCCAGGAGGGGGTAGCACAGATACGCAGTATTTT
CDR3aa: CATAEPGGGSTDTQYF

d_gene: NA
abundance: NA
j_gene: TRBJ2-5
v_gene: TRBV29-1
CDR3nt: TGCAGCGTTGGTCCTAAGAGAGGGGAGACCCAGTACTTC
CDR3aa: CSVGPKRGETQYF

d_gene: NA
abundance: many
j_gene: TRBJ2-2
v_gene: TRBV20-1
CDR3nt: TGCAGTCCAGAACCGAACACCGGGGAGCTGTTTTTT
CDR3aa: CSPEPNTGELFF

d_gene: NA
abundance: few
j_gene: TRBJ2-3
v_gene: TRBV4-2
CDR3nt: TGTGCCAGCAGCCAAGATCGGGACAGCACAGATACGCAGTATTTT
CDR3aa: CASSQDRDSTDTQYF

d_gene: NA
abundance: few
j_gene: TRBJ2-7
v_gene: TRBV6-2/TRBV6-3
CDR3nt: TGTGCCAGCAGTTACAGTCGGATCAGGGGCGAGCAGTACTTC
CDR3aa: CASSYSRIRGEQYF

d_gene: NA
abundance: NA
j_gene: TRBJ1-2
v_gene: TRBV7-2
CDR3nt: TGTGCCAGCAGCTTTAGCCCTAACTATGGCTACACCTTC
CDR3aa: CASSFSPNYGYTF

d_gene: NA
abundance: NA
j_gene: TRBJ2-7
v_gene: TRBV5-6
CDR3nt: TGTGCCAGCAGCTTGGGTTTGAGTCGATTCTACGAGCAGTACTTC
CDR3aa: CASSLGLSRFYEQYF

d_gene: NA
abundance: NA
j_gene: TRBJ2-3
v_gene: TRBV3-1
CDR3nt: TGTGCCAGCAGCCAACGGGGTCTTGGCACAGATACGCAGTATTTT
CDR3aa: CASSQRGLGTDTQYF

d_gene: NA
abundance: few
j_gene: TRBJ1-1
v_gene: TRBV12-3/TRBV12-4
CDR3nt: TGTGCCACTAAATCCGGCCCTGGGGAAGCTTTCTTT
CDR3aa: CATKSGPGEAFF

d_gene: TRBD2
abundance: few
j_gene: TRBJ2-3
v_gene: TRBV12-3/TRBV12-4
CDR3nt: TGTGCCAGCGCCCGACCGGGAGGATGGGCAGATACGCAGTATTTT
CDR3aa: CASARPGGWADTQYF

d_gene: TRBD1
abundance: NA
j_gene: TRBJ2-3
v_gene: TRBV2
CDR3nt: TGTGCCAGCAGGAACCCGGGACAGGGGGGGAATACGCAGTATTTT
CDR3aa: CASRNPGQGGNTQYF

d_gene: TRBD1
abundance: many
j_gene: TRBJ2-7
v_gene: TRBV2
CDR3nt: TGTGCCAGCAGTGAAGCGGGGACAGGGGGATGGGAGCAGTACTTC
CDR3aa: CASSEAGTGGWEQYF

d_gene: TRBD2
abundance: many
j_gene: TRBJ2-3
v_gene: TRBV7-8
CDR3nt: TGTGCCAGCAGCCTCCAGGGCGGGAGTCAAACAGATACGCAGTATTTT
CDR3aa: CASSLQGGSQTDTQYF

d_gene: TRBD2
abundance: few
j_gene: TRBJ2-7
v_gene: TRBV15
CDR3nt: TGTGCCACCGGACTAGCGGGAGGCGAGCAGTACTTC
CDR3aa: CATGLAGGEQYF

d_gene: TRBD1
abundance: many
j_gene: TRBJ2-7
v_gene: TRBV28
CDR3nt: TGTGCCAGTGGGACAGTCACCTACGAGCAGTACTTC
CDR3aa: CASGTVTYEQYF

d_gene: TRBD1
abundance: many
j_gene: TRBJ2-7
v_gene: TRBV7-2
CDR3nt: TGTGCCAGCAGCCCCCACCTTGACAGGGTTGAGCAGTACTTC
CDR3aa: CASSPHLDRVEQYF

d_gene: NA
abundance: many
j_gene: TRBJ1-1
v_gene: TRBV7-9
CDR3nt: TGTGCCAGCAGCCCGCAACTAGGGGGGATGAACACTGAAGCTTTCTTT
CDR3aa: CASSPQLGGMNTEAFF